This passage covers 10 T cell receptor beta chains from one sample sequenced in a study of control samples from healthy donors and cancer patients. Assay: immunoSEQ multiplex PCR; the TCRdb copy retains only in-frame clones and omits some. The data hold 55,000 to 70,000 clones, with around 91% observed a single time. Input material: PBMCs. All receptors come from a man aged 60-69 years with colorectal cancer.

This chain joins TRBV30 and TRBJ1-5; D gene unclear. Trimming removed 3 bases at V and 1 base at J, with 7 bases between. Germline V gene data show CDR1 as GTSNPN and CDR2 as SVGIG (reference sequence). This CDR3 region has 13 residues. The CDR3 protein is CAWSGDSNQPQHF. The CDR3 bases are TGTGCCTGGAGCGGAGACAGCAATCAGCCCCAGCATTTT.

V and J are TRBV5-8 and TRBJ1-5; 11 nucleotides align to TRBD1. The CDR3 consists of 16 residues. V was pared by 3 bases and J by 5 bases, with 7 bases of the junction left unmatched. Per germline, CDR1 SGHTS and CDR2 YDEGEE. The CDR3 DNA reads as TGTGCCAGCAGCTCGGTTAGGACAGGGGGCGATCAGCCCCAGCATTTT. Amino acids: CASSSVRTGGDQPQHF.

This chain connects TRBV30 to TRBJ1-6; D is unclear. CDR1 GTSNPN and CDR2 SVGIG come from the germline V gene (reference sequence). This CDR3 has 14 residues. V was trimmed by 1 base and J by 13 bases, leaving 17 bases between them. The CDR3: CAWSASSAYTPLHF. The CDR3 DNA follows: TGTGCCTGGAGTGCCAGCAGCGCGTATACCCCCCTCCACTTT. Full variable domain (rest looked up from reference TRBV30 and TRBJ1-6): SQTIHQWPATLVQPVGSPLSLECTVEGTSNPNLYWYRQAAGRGLQLLFYSVGIGQISSEVPQNLSASRPQDRQFILSSKKLLLSDSGFYLCAWSASSAYTPLHFGNGTRLTVT.

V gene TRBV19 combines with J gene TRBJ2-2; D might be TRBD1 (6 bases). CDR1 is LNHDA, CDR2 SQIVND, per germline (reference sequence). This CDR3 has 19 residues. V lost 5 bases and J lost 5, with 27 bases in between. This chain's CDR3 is CASSGWSSAGQGGTGELFF. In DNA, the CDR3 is TGTGCCAGTAGTGGGTGGTCGTCGGCTGGACAAGGGGGTACCGGGGAGCTGTTTTTT.

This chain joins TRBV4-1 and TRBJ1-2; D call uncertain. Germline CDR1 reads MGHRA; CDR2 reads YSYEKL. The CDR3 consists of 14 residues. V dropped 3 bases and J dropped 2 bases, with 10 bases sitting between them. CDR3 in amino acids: CASSQGRMNYGYTF. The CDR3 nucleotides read TGCGCCAGCAGCCAGGGCAGGATGAACTATGGCTACACCTTC.

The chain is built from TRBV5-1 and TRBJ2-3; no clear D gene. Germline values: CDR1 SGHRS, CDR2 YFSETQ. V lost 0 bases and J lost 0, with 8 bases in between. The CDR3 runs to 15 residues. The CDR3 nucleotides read TGCGCCAGCAGCTTGGAGGCAGGTAGCACAGATACGCAGTATTTT. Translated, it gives CASSLEAGSTDTQYF.

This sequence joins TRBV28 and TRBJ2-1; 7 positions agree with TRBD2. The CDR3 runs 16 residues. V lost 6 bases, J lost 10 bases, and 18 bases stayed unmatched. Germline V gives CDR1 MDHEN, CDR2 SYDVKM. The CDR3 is CASSRREGSGRHEQFF. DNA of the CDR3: TGTGCCAGCAGCCGGAGGGAGGGTTCTGGGAGGCACGAGCAGTTCTTC.

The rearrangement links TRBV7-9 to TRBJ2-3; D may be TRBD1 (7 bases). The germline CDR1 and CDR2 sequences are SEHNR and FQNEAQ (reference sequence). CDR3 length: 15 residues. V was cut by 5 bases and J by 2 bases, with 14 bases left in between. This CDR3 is CASSPRGADTDTQYF. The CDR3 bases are TGTGCCAGCAGCCCCAGGGGGGCCGACACAGATACGCAGTATTTT.

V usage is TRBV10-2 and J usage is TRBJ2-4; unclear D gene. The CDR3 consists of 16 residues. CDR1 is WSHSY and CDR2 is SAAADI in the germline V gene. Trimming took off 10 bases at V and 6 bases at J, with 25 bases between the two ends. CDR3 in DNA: TGCGCCACTCTCCGCCCAGCCTCGAGGTTCGGAAACATTCAGTACTTC. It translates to CATLRPASRFGNIQYF.

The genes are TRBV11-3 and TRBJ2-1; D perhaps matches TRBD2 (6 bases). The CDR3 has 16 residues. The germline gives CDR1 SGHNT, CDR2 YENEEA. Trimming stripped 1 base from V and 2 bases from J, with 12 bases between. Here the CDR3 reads CASSLGSGEAYNEQFF. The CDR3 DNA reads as TGTGCCAGCAGCTTAGGGAGTGGGGAGGCCTACAATGAGCAGTTCTTC.